The T cell receptor beta chain under discussion was sequenced for a study of graft-versus-host responses after intestinal transplantation. As for the study in general: The transplants performed in recipients were multivisceral, liver-intestinal, or isolated intestinal. The study gave all recipients anti-thymocyte globulin induction, then tacrolimus and steroids for roughly 3 years.

As for this clone: No antigen is known for it.

The germline gives CDR1 MGHRA, CDR2 YSYEKL. The CDR3 has 14 amino acids. Trimming pared 1 base from V and 4 bases from J, leaving 8 bases between. The study, taken as a whole, reports: High graft-versus-host to host-versus-graft T cell clonal ratios marked allografts of patients with graft-donor macrochimerism. Early post-transplant HvG declines were associated with peak circulating GvH clone levels.

Clones were read by immunoSEQ multiplex PCR, and TCRdb kept only the in-frame ones, dropping some. The data contain some 25,000 clones, approximately 91% of them singletons. This sequence originates from a human patient who received an intestinal transplant, so some T cells may come from the graft donor. Specimen: PBMCs, collected approximately 38 days after intestinal transplant. This chain links TRBV4-1 with TRBJ1-5, with D unclear. CDR3 DNA: TGCGCCAGCAGCCAAGTAGACGGAAATCAGCCCCAGCATTTT. As protein: CASSQVDGNQPQHF.